Listed below are T cell receptor beta chains from one sample, sequenced in a study of T cell changes during pregnancy in multiple sclerosis. Sequencing used immunoSEQ multiplex PCR; TCRdb keeps in-frame clones, though not all of them. The sample has tens of thousands of clones, 92% seen once. The source material was peripheral blood, sampled after pregnancy. All receptors derive from a female donor with multiple sclerosis, enrolled in a pregnancy study. CDR3s include the opening cysteine and the closing phenylalanine or tryptophan. Fields, in order: CDR3 protein, J gene, V gene, clone size. Clone size is stated in some rows and not others, as once, few, many or a class when expanded.

CASSPAGGEEQFF	TRBJ2-1	TRBV10-1	-
CASSLEYGRGYEQYF	TRBJ2-7	TRBV7-2	-
CASSSGGGSLYGYTF	TRBJ1-2	TRBV7-9	-
CASRWGGFTDTQYF	TRBJ2-3	TRBV27	-
CASSLSGNEQYF	TRBJ2-7	TRBV28	-
CASSQGTGRSGETQYF	TRBJ2-5	TRBV14	once
CASSLRGTTYNEQFF	TRBJ2-1	TRBV5-6	-
CASTSAGGYNEQFF	TRBJ2-1	TRBV2	-
CSVSGRASYEQYF	TRBJ2-7	TRBV29-1	-
CATSGTSGYGYTF	TRBJ1-2	TRBV15	-
CASSQDHRGYYGYTF	TRBJ1-2	TRBV4-3	-
CSALSGNTIYF	TRBJ1-3	TRBV20-1	-
CASSEGAGNTIYF	TRBJ1-3	TRBV7-3	-
CASSSLGPQETQYF	TRBJ2-5	TRBV7-9	-
CASSLGTGGNEQYF	TRBJ2-7	TRBV5-1	-
CASSLGTSDPYEQYF	TRBJ2-7	TRBV4-1	-
CASSSKGGTGGSYGYTF	TRBJ1-2	TRBV27	-